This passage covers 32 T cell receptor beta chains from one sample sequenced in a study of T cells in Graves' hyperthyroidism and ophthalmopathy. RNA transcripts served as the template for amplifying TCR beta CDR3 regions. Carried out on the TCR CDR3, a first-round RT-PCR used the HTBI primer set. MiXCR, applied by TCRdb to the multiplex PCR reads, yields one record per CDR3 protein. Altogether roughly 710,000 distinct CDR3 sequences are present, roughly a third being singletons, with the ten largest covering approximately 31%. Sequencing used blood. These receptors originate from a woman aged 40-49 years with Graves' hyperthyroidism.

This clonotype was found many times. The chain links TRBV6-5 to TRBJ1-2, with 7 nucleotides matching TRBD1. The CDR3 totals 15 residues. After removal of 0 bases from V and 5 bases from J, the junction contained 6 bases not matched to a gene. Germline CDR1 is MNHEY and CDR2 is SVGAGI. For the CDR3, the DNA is TGTGCCAGCAGTTACTCGACAGGGTCAAGTTATGGCTACACCTTC. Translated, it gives CASSYSTGSSYGYTF.

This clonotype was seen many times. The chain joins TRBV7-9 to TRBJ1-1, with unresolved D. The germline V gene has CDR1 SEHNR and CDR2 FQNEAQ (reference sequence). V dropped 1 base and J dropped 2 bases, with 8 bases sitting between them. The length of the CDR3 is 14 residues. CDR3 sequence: CASSLDGGNTEAFF. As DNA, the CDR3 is TGTGCCAGCAGCTTAGATGGCGGAAACACTGAAGCTTTCTTT. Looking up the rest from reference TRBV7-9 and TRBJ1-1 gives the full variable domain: DTGVSQNPRHKITKRGQNVTFRCDPISEHNRLYWYRQTLGQGPEFLTYFQNEAQLEKSRLLSDRFSAERPKGSFSTLEIQRTEQGDSAMYLCASSLDGGNTEAFFGQGTRLTVV.

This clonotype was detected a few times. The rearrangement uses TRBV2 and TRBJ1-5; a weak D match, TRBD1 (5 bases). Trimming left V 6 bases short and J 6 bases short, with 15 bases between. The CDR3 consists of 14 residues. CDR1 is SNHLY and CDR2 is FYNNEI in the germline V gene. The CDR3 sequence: CASSHRGESQPQHF. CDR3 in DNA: TGTGCCAGCAGCCATAGAGGGGAAAGTCAGCCCCAGCATTTT.

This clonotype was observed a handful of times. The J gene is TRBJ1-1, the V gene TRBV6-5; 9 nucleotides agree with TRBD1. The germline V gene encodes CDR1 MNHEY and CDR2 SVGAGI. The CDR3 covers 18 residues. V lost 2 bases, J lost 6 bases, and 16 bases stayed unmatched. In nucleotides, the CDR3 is TGTGCCAGCAGTTACACGGGGGGACAGGGCCTAATAACTCCTGAAGCTTTCTTT. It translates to CASSYTGGQGLITPEAFF.

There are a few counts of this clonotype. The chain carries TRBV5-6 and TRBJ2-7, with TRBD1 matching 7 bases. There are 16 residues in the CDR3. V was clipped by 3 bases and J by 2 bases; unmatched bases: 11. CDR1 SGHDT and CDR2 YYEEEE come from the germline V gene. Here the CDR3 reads CASSSWKTGKPYEQYF. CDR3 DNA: TGTGCCAGCAGCTCATGGAAGACAGGGAAGCCCTACGAGCAGTACTTC.

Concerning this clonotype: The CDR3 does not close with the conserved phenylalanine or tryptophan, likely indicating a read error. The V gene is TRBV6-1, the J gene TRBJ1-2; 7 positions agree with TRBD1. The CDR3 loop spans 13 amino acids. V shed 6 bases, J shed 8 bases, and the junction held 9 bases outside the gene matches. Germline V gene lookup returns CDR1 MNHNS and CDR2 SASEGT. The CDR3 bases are TGTGCCAGCAGGGAAACAGGGGATGACGGCTACACCCTC. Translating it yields CASRETGDDGYTL.

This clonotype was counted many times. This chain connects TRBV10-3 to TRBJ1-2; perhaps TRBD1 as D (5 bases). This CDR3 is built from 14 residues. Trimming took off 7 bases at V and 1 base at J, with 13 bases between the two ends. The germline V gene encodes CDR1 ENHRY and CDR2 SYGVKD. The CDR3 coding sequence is TGTGCCATCACAGACAGTCCCGTTAACTATGGCTACACCTTC. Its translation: CAITDSPVNYGYTF.

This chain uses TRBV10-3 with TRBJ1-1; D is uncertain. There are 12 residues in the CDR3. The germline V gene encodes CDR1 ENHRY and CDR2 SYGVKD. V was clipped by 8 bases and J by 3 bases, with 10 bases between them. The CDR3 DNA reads TGTGCCATCCTGGGCGCCTACACTGAAGCTTTCTTT. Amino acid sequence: CAILGAYTEAFF.

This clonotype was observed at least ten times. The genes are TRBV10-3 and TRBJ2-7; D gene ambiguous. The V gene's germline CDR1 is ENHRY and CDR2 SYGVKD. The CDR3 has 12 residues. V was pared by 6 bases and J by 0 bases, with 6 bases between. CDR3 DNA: TGTGCCATCAGCAACACCTCCTACGAGCAGTACTTC. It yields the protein CAISNTSYEQYF.

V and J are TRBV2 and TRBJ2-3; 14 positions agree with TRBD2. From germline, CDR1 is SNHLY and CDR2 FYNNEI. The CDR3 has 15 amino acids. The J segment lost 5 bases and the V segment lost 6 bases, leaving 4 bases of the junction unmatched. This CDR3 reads CASRGLAGGQDTQYF. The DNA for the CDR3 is TGTGCCAGCAGAGGACTAGCGGGAGGACAAGATACGCAGTATTTT.

The chain's CDR3 is CSAREDRGETQYF. For the CDR3, the DNA is TGCAGTGCTAGAGAAGACAGGGGGGAGACCCAGTACTTC. The chain recombines TRBV20-1 with TRBJ2-5, with 9 bases matching TRBD1. Germline CDR1 reads DFQATT; CDR2 reads SNEGSKA (reference sequence). The CDR3 has 13 residues. J gave up 5 bases and V 0 bases, and 1 base lay outside the gene matches.

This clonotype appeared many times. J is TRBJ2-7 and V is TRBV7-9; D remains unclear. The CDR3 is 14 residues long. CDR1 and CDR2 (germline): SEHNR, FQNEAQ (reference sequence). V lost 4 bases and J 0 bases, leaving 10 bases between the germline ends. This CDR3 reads CASSSRTDSYEQYF. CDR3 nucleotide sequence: TGTGCCAGCAGCTCAAGGACGGACTCCTACGAGCAGTACTTC.

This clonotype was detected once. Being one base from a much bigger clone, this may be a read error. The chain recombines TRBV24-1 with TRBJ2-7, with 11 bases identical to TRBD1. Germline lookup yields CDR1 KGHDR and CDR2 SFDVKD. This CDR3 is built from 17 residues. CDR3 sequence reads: CAASDSGRDRGIYEQYF. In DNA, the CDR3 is TGTGCCGCCAGTGATTCCGGCCGGGACAGGGGGATCTACGAGCAGTACTTC.

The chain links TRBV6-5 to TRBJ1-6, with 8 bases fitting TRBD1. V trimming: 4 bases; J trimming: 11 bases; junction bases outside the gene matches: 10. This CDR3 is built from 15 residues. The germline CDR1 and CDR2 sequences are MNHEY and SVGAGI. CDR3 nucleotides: TGTGCCAGCAGTTCCTATTACAGGGGGGAGACACCCCTCCACTTT. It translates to CASSSYYRGETPLHF.

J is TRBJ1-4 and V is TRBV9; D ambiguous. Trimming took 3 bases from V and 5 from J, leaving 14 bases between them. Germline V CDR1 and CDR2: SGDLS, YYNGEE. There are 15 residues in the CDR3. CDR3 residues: CASSGEALENEKLFF. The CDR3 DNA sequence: TGTGCCAGCAGCGGAGAGGCCCTTGAGAATGAAAAACTGTTTTTT.

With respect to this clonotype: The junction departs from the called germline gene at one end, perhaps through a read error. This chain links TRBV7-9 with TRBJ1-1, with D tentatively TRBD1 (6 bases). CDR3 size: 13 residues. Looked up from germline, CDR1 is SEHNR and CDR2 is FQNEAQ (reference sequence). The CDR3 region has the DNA TGCGCCAGCAGCCAAGCTGGAGGGGGTGAAGCTTCCTTT. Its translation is CASSQAGGGEASF.

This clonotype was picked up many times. This chain's CDR3 is CASSDQEGETQYF. CDR3 in DNA: TGTGCCAGCAGTGACCAGGAAGGGGAGACCCAGTACTTC. The chain has TRBV6-4 and TRBJ2-5; no definite D call. In germline, CDR1 is MRHNA, CDR2 SNTAGT. V lost 2 bases and J 5 bases, leaving 9 bases between the germline ends. This CDR3 spans 13 amino acids.

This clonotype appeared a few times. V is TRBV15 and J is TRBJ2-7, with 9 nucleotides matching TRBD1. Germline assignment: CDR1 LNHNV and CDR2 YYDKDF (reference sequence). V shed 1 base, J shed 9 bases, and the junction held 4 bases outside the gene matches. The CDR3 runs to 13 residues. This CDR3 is CATSRAGQGGQYF. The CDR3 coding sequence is TGTGCCACCAGCAGAGCGGGACAGGGCGGGCAGTACTTC.

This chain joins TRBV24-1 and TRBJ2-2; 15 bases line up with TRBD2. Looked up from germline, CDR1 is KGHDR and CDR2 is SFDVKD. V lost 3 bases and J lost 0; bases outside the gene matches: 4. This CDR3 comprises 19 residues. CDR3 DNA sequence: TGTGCCACCAGTGATGAGGGACTAGCGGGGGGCGCGAACACCGGGGAGCTGTTTTTT. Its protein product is CATSDEGLAGGANTGELFF.

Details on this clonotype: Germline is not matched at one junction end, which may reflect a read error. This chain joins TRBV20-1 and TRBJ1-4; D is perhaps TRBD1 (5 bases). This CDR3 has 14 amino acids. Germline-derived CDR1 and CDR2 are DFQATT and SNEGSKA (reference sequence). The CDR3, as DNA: TGCAGTGCTAGAAAAACGGGACTATCCGAAAAACTGCTTTTT. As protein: CSARKTGLSEKLLF.

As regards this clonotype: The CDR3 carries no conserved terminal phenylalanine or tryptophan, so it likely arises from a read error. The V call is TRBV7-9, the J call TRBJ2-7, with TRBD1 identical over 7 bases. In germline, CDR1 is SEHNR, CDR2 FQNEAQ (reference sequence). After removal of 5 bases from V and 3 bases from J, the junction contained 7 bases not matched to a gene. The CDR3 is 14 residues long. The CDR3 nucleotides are TGTGCCAGCAGCCCAAGGGGGCTAGACTACGAGCAGTACTCC. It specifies CASSPRGLDYEQYS.

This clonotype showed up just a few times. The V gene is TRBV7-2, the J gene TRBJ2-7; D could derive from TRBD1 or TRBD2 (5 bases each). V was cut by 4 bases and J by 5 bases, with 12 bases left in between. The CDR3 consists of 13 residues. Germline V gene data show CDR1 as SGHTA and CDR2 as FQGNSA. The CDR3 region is CASSSRDQHEQYF. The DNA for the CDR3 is TGTGCCAGCAGCTCCCGGGACCAACACGAGCAGTACTTC.

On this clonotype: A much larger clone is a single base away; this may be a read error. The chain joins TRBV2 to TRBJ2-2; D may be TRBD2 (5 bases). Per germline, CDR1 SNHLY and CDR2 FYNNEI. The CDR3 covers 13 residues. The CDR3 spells CVSSEGNTGELFF. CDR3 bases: TGTGTCAGCAGTGAGGGGAACACCGGGGAGCTGTTTTTT.

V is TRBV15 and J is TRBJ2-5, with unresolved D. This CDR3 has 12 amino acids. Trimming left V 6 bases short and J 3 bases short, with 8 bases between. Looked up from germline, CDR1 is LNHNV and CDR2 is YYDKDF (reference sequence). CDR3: CATSTREETQYF. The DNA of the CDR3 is TGTGCCACCAGTACCAGAGAAGAGACCCAGTACTTC.

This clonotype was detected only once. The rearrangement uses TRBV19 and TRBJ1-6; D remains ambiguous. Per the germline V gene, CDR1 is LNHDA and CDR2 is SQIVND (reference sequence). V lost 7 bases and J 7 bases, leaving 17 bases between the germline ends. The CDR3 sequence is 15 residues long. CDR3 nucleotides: TGTGCCAGTACTATCGAGGCAGGAACCAATTCACCCCTCCACTTT. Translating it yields CASTIEAGTNSPLHF. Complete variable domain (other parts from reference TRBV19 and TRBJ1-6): DGGITQSPKYLFRKEGQNVTLSCEQNLNHDAMYWYRQDPGQGLRLIYYSQIVNDFQKGDIAEGYSVSREKKESFPLTVTSAQKNPTAFYLCASTIEAGTNSPLHFGNGTRLTVT.

CDR3 in DNA: TGCAGCGTTAAACGGGCGTCGGCAGGGGATGAAGCTTTCTTT. This encodes CSVKRASAGDEAFF. The chain uses TRBV29-1 and TRBJ1-1, with D perhaps matching TRBD1 (6 bases). Germline V gene data show CDR1 as SQVTM and CDR2 as ANQGSEA. Trimming took 5 bases from V and 7 from J, leaving 20 bases between them. The CDR3 runs 14 residues.

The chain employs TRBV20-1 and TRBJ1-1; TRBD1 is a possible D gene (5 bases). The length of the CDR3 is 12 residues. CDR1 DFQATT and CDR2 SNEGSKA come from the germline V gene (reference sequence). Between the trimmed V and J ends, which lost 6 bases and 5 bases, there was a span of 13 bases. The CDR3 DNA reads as TGCAGTGCGCAGGGCTTGGGGACTGAAGCTTTCTTT. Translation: CSAQGLGTEAFF.

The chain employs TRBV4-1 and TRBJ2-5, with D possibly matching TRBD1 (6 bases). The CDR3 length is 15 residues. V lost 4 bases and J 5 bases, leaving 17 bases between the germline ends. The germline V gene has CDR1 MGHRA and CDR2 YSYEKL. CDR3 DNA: TGCGCCAGCAGCCTACAGGGTGGCATGTTGGAGACCCAGTACTTC. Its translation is CASSLQGGMLETQYF.

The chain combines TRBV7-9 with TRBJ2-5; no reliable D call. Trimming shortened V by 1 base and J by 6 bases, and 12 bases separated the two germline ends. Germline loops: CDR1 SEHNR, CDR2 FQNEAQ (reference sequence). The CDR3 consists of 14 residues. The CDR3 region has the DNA TGTGCCAGCAGCTTAGGCCCCTCGAGTCAGACCCAGTACTTC. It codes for CASSLGPSSQTQYF.

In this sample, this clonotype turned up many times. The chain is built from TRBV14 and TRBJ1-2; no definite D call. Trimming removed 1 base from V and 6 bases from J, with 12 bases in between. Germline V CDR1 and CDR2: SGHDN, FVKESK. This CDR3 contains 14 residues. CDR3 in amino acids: CASSQGGGLNGYTF. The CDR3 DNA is TGTGCCAGCAGCCAAGGTGGAGGGTTGAATGGCTACACCTTC. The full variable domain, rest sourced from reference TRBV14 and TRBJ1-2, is EAGVTQFPSHSVIEKGQTVTLRCDPISGHDNLYWYRRVMGKEIKFLLHFVKESKQDESGMPNNRFLAERTGGTYSTLKVQPAELEDSGVYFCASSQGGGLNGYTFGSGTRLTVV.

This chain's CDR3 is CASSQTGDYNSPLHF. The CDR3 DNA reads TGTGCCAGCAGCCAAACAGGGGATTATAATTCACCCCTCCACTTT. The V and J genes are TRBV4-2 and TRBJ1-6; 7 bases map to TRBD1. The V segment lost 2 bases and the J segment 4 bases; nucleotides outside the gene matches: 2. Germline CDR1 and CDR2: LGHNA and YNFKEQ. This CDR3 region has 15 residues.

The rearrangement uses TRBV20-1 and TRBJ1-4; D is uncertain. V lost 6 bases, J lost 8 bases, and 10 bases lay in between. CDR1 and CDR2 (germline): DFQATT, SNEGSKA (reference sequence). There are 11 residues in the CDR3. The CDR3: CSAFWEEKLFF. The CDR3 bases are TGCAGTGCATTTTGGGAGGAAAAACTGTTTTTT.